A single sample gave rise to the 18 T cell receptor beta chains below, sequenced in a study of shared clonotypes between healthy human individuals. Using immunoSEQ multiplex PCR, the repertoire was profiled, and TCRdb retains in-frame clones only, with some absent. The sample shows roughly 2.5 million clones, around nine tenths of them seen only once. Material: naive CD4+ T cells sorted from blood. The subset here: CD45RA+ positively selected. The receptors derive from a man aged 18 to 30 in good health.

This clone has a handful of counts. The rearrangement uses TRBV25-1 and TRBJ1-2; D remains unclear. CDR1 is MGHDK, CDR2 SYGVNS, per germline. V was trimmed by 6 bases and J by 6 bases, leaving 14 bases between them. The CDR3 is 13 amino acids. CDR3 protein: CASRLSLEDGYTF. The CDR3 DNA is TGTGCCAGCAGGTTGAGCTTGGAGGATGGCTACACCTTC.

The chain joins TRBV19 to TRBJ1-5; D is perhaps TRBD1 (6 bases). In germline, CDR1 is LNHDA, CDR2 SQIVND (reference sequence). Trimming left V 4 bases short and J 2 bases short, with 15 bases between. The CDR3 extends over 16 amino acids. The CDR3 nucleotides read TGTGCCAGTAGTACCCAGAGGCCAGGGGGCAATCAGCCCCAGCATTTT. Protein sequence: CASSTQRPGGNQPQHF.

The chain carries TRBV27 and TRBJ1-6, with D tentatively TRBD1 (5 bases). V dropped 2 bases and J dropped 4 bases, with 21 bases sitting between them. There are 19 residues in the CDR3. Per the germline V gene, CDR1 is MNHEY and CDR2 is SMNVEV (reference sequence). The CDR3 sequence is CASSLHREAGDLYNSPLHF. CDR3 DNA: TGTGCCAGCAGTTTACATCGGGAGGCTGGGGACTTGTATAATTCACCCCTCCACTTT.

The rearrangement links TRBV28 to TRBJ1-2, with unresolved D. V was shortened by 2 bases and J by 6 bases, with 7 bases between the two germline ends. Per germline, CDR1 MDHEN and CDR2 SYDVKM. This CDR3 is built from 12 residues. CDR3 coding DNA: TGTGCCAGCAGTTTAACAAGGGATGGCTACACCTTC. Translating gives CASSLTRDGYTF.

The V gene is TRBV18, the J gene TRBJ2-5, with a tentative D call TRBD2 (5 bases). Germline V gene data show CDR1 as KGHSH and CDR2 as LQKENI. The CDR3 sequence is 13 residues long. The V end was cut by 4 bases, the J end by 4 bases, with 10 bases between. The CDR3 sequence is CASSRADPETQYF. Here the CDR3 DNA reads TGTGCCAGCTCACGAGCGGACCCAGAGACCCAGTACTTC.

The chain couples TRBV6-6 to TRBJ2-3; D perhaps matches TRBD2 (5 bases). Germline values: CDR1 MNHNY, CDR2 SVGAGI (reference sequence). The CDR3 contains 14 residues. V was cut by 8 bases and J by 0 bases, with 12 bases left in between. CDR3 in DNA: TGTGCCAGCGGAGCGGATTTTAGCACAGATACGCAGTATTTT. Protein: CASGADFSTDTQYF.

V gene TRBV25-1 combines with J gene TRBJ2-7; D not certain. Germline assignment: CDR1 MGHDK and CDR2 SYGVNS. This CDR3 has 13 residues. V was pared by 5 bases and J by 6 bases, with 14 bases between. CDR3 loop: CASSYAGFGEQYF. The CDR3 nucleotides read TGTGCCAGCAGTTACGCCGGATTTGGCGAGCAGTACTTC.

The chain employs TRBV18 and TRBJ1-2; a possible D gene is TRBD1 (6 bases). This CDR3 is 16 amino acids long. Trimming pared 6 bases from V and 4 bases from J, leaving 21 bases between. Looked up from germline, CDR1 is KGHSH and CDR2 is LQKENI. CDR3 sequence reads: CASSVRTDEQRYGYTF. The CDR3 DNA reads TGTGCCAGCTCGGTTAGGACAGATGAACAACGCTATGGCTACACCTTC.

This chain joins TRBV5-1 and TRBJ1-4, with D unresolved. Germline CDR1 SGHRS, CDR2 YFSETQ. The CDR3 consists of 15 residues. The V gene lost 2 bases and the J gene lost 2 bases, with 10 bases spanning the gap. This CDR3 is CASSFGRTTNEKLFF. CDR3 in DNA: TGCGCCAGCAGCTTTGGACGGACTACTAATGAAAAACTGTTTTTT.

The genes are TRBV5-1 and TRBJ2-7; no reliable D call. The CDR3 is 16 amino acids. V lost 0 bases, J lost 0 bases, and 13 bases lay in between. Germline V gives CDR1 SGHRS, CDR2 YFSETQ. In DNA, the CDR3 is TGCGCCAGCAGCTTGGTGGTAGGTTCTAGCTCCTACGAGCAGTACTTC. It codes for CASSLVVGSSSYEQYF.

This chain uses TRBV19 with TRBJ2-1; no clear D. Germline CDR1 LNHDA, CDR2 SQIVND (reference sequence). V was shortened by 3 bases and J by 1 base, with 7 bases between the two germline ends. The CDR3 covers 14 residues. The chain's CDR3 is CASSMGVSYNEQFF. CDR3 DNA sequence: TGTGCCAGTAGTATGGGCGTGTCCTACAATGAGCAGTTCTTC.

The CDR3, as DNA: TGTGCCAGCAGCTTCACTAGCGGGAGAGAGACCCAGTACTTC. Translating it yields CASSFTSGRETQYF. This chain uses TRBV11-2 with TRBJ2-5; 11 bases are a match to TRBD2. With V trimmed by 3 bases and J by 4 bases, 1 base remained unmatched. The CDR3 spans 14 residues. Germline lookup yields CDR1 SGHAT and CDR2 FQNNGV.

CDR3 nucleotide sequence: TGTGCCAGCAGTTTCGGACAGACCGGCGGGACCCAGTACTTC. It is translated as CASSFGQTGGTQYF. V usage is TRBV28 and J usage is TRBJ2-5; possible D gene TRBD1, 6 bases. Trimming pared 3 bases from V and 7 bases from J, leaving 15 bases between. CDR3 length: 14 residues. Per germline, CDR1 MDHEN and CDR2 SYDVKM.

The J gene is TRBJ2-5, the V gene TRBV11-3; 8 bases align to TRBD1. The tail of the sequence fits TRBJ2-7 better, so the J call may be wrong. CDR1 is SGHNT and CDR2 is YENEEA in the germline V gene. The CDR3 length is 15 residues. The CDR3 DNA is TGTGCCAGCAGCTTACCTGGACAGGGAGCATACGAGCAGTACTTC. Its translation is CASSLPGQGAYEQYF.

J is TRBJ1-3 and V is TRBV15; no firm D call. There are 18 residues in the CDR3. The V end lost 1 base, the J end lost 0 bases, and 16 bases lay between the germline ends. CDR1 is LNHNV, CDR2 YYDKDF, per germline (reference sequence). CDR3 DNA sequence: TGTGCCACCAGCAGAGTGTTTGGTTTGGGCCGCTCTGGAAACACCATATATTTT. Residues: CATSRVFGLGRSGNTIYF.

The chain combines TRBV5-6 with TRBJ2-6; D possibly corresponds to TRBD1 (6 bases). In germline, CDR1 is SGHDT, CDR2 YYEEEE. The CDR3 has 17 residues. V was shortened by 5 bases and J by 7 bases, with 22 bases between the two germline ends. In DNA, the CDR3 is TGTGCCAGCAGACTACAGGGCCTGTTCTCTGAAGCCAACGTCCTGACTTTC. Translated, it gives CASRLQGLFSEANVLTF.

The chain has TRBV9 and TRBJ2-2; perhaps TRBD2 as D (7 bases). This CDR3 is built from 16 residues. The V gene lost 3 bases and the J gene lost 4 bases, with 16 bases spanning the gap. Germline V gene data show CDR1 as SGDLS and CDR2 as YYNGEE. The CDR3 here is CASSASSGTITGELFF. The CDR3 DNA reads TGTGCCAGCAGCGCCAGCAGCGGGACAATCACCGGGGAGCTGTTTTTT.

This rearrangement joins TRBV10-3 to TRBJ2-3, with 8 bases matching TRBD2. The CDR3 length is 15 residues. The ends lost 4 bases at V and 5 bases at J; junction bases unmatched: 8. From germline, CDR1 is ENHRY and CDR2 SYGVKD. The CDR3 spells CAISAQAGARDTQYF. Here the CDR3 DNA reads TGTGCCATCAGTGCCCAAGCGGGAGCTCGAGATACGCAGTATTTT.